This T cell receptor (beta chain) is drawn from a study of cytomegalovirus exposure and HLA in healthy donors. Overall study context: Unique TCRs from HLA-typed donors, about 85 million of them, were held in an early data release. Findings and caveats of the study: Cytomegalovirus association was assigned to about 180 TCR beta chains. Trimming of TCR beta V- and J-genes showed a link, identified in a later analysis, to a missense DCLRE1C variant. Earlier analysis found most TCR beta V segments productive about 87% or about 30% of the time.

CDR1 LNHDA and CDR2 SQIVND come from the germline V gene (reference sequence). V lost 7 bases and J lost 6; bases outside the gene matches: 6. This CDR3 has 14 amino acids. PCR primers comprised 60 Vbeta and 13 Jbeta primers. TCRdb's copy holds only in-frame clones and misses some; the assay was immunoSEQ multiplex PCR. The sample carries 120,000 or so clones, approximately 80% recorded once. There are a few counts of this clone. Its antigen is currently unknown. Specimen: PBMCs. The rearrangement uses TRBV19 and TRBJ1-6; 7 bases line up with TRBD1. This sequence originates from a man aged 50 to 60 in good health and CMV-seropositive. The CDR3 region has the DNA TGTGCCAGTAAGGTGAACAGGGGTAATTCACCCCTCCACTTT. Amino acid sequence: CASKVNRGNSPLHF.